This T cell receptor (beta chain) is drawn from a study of neurological immune-mediated disorders. About the study: Relapsing-remitting disease was seen in about nine tenths of the roughly 34 multiple sclerosis patients, and secondary progressive disease was seen in 3. Whole-study results and caveats: The absence of any CDR3 amino acid sequence shared by expanded clones across subjects suggests that repertoires were private in all groups. In HTLV-1-associated myelopathy, TCR clonal expansion was greatest, and in multiple sclerosis it was least, below healthy controls.

This clonotype appeared a few times. Its matching antigen is unknown. Each CDR3 protein gets one entry after TCRdb re-called the 5' RACE reads with MiXCR. Of 54,000 or so distinct CDR3 sequences in the sample, about 4.1% were seen once. V lost 1 base, J lost 2 bases, and 1 base stayed unmatched. CDR1 is DFQATT and CDR2 is SNEGSKA in the germline V gene (reference sequence). The CDR3 contains 14 residues. The sequence came from a man in his sixties with multiple sclerosis. Sequencing used PBMCs. V is TRBV20-1 and J is TRBJ2-7, with 11 positions matching TRBD2. In DNA, the CDR3 is TGCAGTGCTAGAGGACTAGCGGGACCCTACGAGCAGTACTTC. This translates into CSARGLAGPYEQYF.